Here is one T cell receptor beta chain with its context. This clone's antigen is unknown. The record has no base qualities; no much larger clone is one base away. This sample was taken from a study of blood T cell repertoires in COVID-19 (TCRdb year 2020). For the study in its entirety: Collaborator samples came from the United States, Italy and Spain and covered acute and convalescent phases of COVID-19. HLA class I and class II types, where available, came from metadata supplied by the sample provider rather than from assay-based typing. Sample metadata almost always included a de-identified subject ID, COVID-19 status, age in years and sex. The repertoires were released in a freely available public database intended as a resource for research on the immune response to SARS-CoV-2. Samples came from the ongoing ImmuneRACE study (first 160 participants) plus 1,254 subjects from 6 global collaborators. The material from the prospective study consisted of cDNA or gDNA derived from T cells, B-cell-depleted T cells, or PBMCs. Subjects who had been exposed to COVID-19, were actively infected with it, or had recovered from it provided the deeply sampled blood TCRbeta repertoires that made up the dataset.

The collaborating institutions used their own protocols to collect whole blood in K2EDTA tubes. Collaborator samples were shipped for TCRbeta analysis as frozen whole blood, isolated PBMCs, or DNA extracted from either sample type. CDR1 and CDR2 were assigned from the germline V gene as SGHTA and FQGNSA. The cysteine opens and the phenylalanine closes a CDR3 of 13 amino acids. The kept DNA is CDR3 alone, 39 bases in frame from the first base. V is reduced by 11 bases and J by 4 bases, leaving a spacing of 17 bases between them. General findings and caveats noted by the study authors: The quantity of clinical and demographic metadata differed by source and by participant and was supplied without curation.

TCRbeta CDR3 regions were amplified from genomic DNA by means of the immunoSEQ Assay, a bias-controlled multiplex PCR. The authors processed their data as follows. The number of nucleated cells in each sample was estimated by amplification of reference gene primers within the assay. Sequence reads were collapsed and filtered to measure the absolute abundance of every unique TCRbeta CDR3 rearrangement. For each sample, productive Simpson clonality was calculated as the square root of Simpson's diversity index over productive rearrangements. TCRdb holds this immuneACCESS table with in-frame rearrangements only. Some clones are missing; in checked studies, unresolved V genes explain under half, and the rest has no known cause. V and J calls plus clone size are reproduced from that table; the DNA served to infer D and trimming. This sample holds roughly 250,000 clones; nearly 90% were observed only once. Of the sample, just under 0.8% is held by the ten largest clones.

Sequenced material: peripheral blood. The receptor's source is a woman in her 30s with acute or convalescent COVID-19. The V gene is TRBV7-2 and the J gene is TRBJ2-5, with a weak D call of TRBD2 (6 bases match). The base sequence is TGTGCCGGGTCGGGGGAGCCCCTAGAGACCCAGTACTTC. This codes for CAGSGEPLETQYF. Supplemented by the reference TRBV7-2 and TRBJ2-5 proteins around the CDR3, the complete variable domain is GAGVSQSPSNKVTEKGKDVELRCDPISGHTALYWYRQSLGQGLEFLIYFQGNSAPDKSGLPSDRFSAERTGGSVSTLTIQRTQQEDSAVYLCAGSGEPLETQYFGPGTRLLVL.